This record looks at one TCR beta chain sequence and its context. Trimming left V 4 bases short and J 5 bases short, with 11 bases between. Germline loops: CDR1 MNHEY, CDR2 SVGAGI. The CDR3 sequence is 13 residues long. These data come from a study of blood T cell repertoires in COVID-19. Study at large: PBMCs, B-cell-depleted T cells, or T cells were the source of the cDNA or gDNA that made up the material.

Produced via immunoSEQ multiplex PCR; TCRdb's table is partial and in-frame only. The profile shows around 250,000 clones, 70% to 90% of them singletons. The source of this sequence is a woman aged 45-59 years who had recovered from COVID-19. The chain couples TRBV6-5 to TRBJ2-5; D gene unclear. The sequenced sample consisted of PBMCs or T cells enriched from blood (not recorded which). CDR3 nucleotides: TGTGCCAGCAGTTTCACTCCGATGGAGACCCAGTACTTC. This codes for CASSFTPMETQYF.